What follows is one T cell receptor beta chain and its context. This record belongs to a study of blood T cell repertoires in COVID-19. CDR3 length: 13 amino acids. Per germline, CDR1 MNHEY and CDR2 SMNVEV (reference sequence). V was trimmed by 6 bases and J by 2 bases, leaving 11 bases between them. Repertoires were generated with immunoSEQ multiplex PCR, while TCRdb's copy carries only in-frame clones and drops some. The table shows some 96,000 clones, with 88% occurring only once. Sequencing input: peripheral blood. The receptor was derived from a human donor in a cohort sampled during active COVID-19. The gene calls are TRBV27 and TRBJ2-7; D unresolved. CDR3 loop: CASSSLFPYEQYF. CDR3 sequence (DNA): TGTGCCAGCAGCAGTCTTTTTCCCTACGAGCAGTACTTC.